Below, 14 T cell receptor beta chains from the same sample are listed, as sequenced in a study of cytomegalovirus exposure and HLA in healthy donors. Amplification used 60 Vbeta primers and 13 Jbeta primers. Assay used: immunoSEQ multiplex PCR; TCRdb lists only in-frame clones, some missing. This table has approximately 190,000 clones, about 85% appearing once. Material: PBMCs. These receptors were obtained from a man in his forties or fifties in good health and CMV-seronegative.

This chain links TRBV11-2 with TRBJ1-4; D is undetermined. V gave up 4 bases and J gave up 7 bases, with 19 bases separating them. From germline, CDR1 is SGHAT and CDR2 FQNNGV. This CDR3 has 16 amino acids. CDR3 coding DNA: TGTGCCAGCAGCTCTAGCTACGGGGAGCTTAGTGAAAAACTGTTTTTT. The encoded protein is CASSSSYGELSEKLFF. Combining the CDR3 with reference TRBV11-2 and TRBJ1-4 gives the whole variable domain EAGVAQSPRYKIIEKRQSVAFWCNPISGHATLYWYQQILGQGPKLLIQFQNNGVVDDSQLPKDRFSAERLKGVDSTLKIQPAKLEDSAVYLCASSSSYGELSEKLFFGSGTQLSVL.

The J gene is TRBJ2-1, the V gene TRBV7-9; 9 nucleotides align to TRBD2. Trimming took 5 bases from V and 5 from J; bases not matched to a gene: 4. The CDR3 extends over 14 amino acids. Germline CDR1 and CDR2: SEHNR and FQNEAQ (reference sequence). CDR3 region: CASSRGGGDNEQFF. The DNA for the CDR3 is TGTGCCAGCAGCCGAGGCGGGGGGGACAATGAGCAGTTCTTC.

V gene TRBV7-8 combines with J gene TRBJ1-2, with 8 bases aligning to TRBD1. Trimming took 4 bases from V and 8 from J; bases not matched to a gene: 3. Germline values: CDR1 SGHVS, CDR2 FQNEAQ. The CDR3 contains 12 residues. The CDR3 nucleotides read TGTGCCAGCAGCTACGGGACAGGCGGCTACACCTTC. It codes for CASSYGTGGYTF.

J is TRBJ2-7 and V is TRBV6-5, with 11 bases that match TRBD1. The CDR3 extends over 16 amino acids. The V gene's germline CDR1 is MNHEY and CDR2 SVGAGI. With 2 bases clipped from V and 3 bases from J, the junction kept 6 bases outside the gene matches. The CDR3 loop reads CASSYAGTGGVYEQYF. The CDR3 DNA is TGTGCCAGCAGTTACGCCGGGACAGGGGGAGTCTACGAGCAGTACTTC.

The V gene is TRBV6-5, the J gene TRBJ2-1, with 8 bases lining up with TRBD2. The CDR3 length is 14 residues. Germline lookup yields CDR1 MNHEY and CDR2 SVGAGI. J lost 7 bases, V lost 7 bases, and 9 bases had no gene match. This CDR3 is CASIAAGGGNEQFF. The CDR3 DNA follows: TGTGCCAGCATTGCGGCGGGGGGAGGGAATGAGCAGTTCTTC.

The rearrangement uses TRBV11-2 and TRBJ2-7, with unresolved D. The CDR3 totals 15 residues. V was pared by 1 base and J by 2 bases, with 12 bases between. Germline V gene sequence: CDR1 SGHAT, CDR2 FQNNGV. The DNA for the CDR3 is TGTGCCAGCAGCTTAGGCCCCTTTGGCCCCTACGAGCAGTACTTC. This translates into CASSLGPFGPYEQYF.

J is TRBJ1-6 and V is TRBV10-3, with a tentative D call TRBD1 (5 bases). Germline assignment: CDR1 ENHRY and CDR2 SYGVKD. This CDR3 contains 15 residues. V lost 2 bases and J 7 bases, leaving 12 bases between the germline ends. The chain's CDR3 is CAISEGAGRNSPLHF. In DNA form, the CDR3 reads TGTGCCATCAGTGAGGGGGCGGGAAGGAATTCACCCCTCCACTTT.

The chain links TRBV6-1 to TRBJ1-3; 7 bases line up with TRBD1. There are 15 residues in the CDR3. Per the germline V gene, CDR1 is MNHNS and CDR2 is SASEGT. V shed 6 bases and J 4 bases; nucleotides not matched to a gene: 9. CDR3 in amino acids: CASRRQGLTGNTIYF. The DNA for the CDR3 is TGTGCCAGCAGGCGACAGGGTCTGACGGGAAACACCATATATTTT.

This chain connects TRBV5-4 to TRBJ2-1; 13 bases map to TRBD2. After removal of 4 bases from V and 10 bases from J, the junction contained 11 bases not matched to a gene. The germline V gene encodes CDR1 SGHNT and CDR2 YYREEE (reference sequence). The CDR3 sequence is 16 residues long. The CDR3 DNA sequence: TGTGCCAGCAGCACCTTACTAGCGGGGGGGCCAAGAGAGCAGTTCTTC. Translation: CASSTLLAGGPREQFF. The full variable domain, its missing parts supplied by reference TRBV5-4 and TRBJ2-1, is ETGVTQSPTHLIKTRGQQVTLRCSSQSGHNTVSWYQQALGQGPQFIFQYYREEENGRGNFPPRFSGLQFPNYSSELNVNALELDDSALYLCASSTLLAGGPREQFFGPGTRLTVL.

This sequence joins TRBV27 and TRBJ1-2; unclear D gene. The CDR3 covers 15 residues. The germline gives CDR1 MNHEY, CDR2 SMNVEV (reference sequence). V shed 5 bases and J shed 1 base, with 14 bases lying between them. CDR3 sequence: CASSPDRPGNYGYTF. DNA of the CDR3: TGTGCCAGCAGTCCCGACCGGCCGGGTAACTATGGCTACACCTTC.

Regarding this clone: Other DNA variants within this sample encode the same CDR3. This sequence joins TRBV11-3 and TRBJ1-1; D is unresolved. The germline CDR1 and CDR2 sequences are SGHNT and YENEEA. V lost 1 base to trimming and J lost 1 base, with 4 bases between them. The CDR3 consists of 13 residues. DNA for the CDR3: TGTGCCAGCAGCTTAGCAGAGAACACTGAAGCTTTCTTT. Its protein is CASSLAENTEAFF.

Worth noting for this clone: The sample has other DNA sequences that encode this CDR3 too. V gene TRBV4-3 combines with J gene TRBJ2-2; 9 bases are a match to TRBD2. The V and J ends lost 0 bases and 0 bases, in that order; junction bases with no gene match: 5. Germline V gene sequence: CDR1 LGHNA, CDR2 YSLEER. CDR3 length: 18 amino acids. The CDR3 region is CASSQDFSGGPNTGELFF. The CDR3 region has the DNA TGCGCCAGCAGCCAAGATTTCAGCGGGGGGCCGAACACCGGGGAGCTGTTTTTT.

V usage is TRBV19 and J usage is TRBJ1-1; the D gene is possibly TRBD1 (6 bases). Trimming took 3 bases from V and 4 from J, leaving 12 bases between them. CDR3 length: 14 residues. Germline lookup yields CDR1 LNHDA and CDR2 SQIVND (reference sequence). As DNA, the CDR3 is TGTGCCAGTAGTATTAACAGGGTAAGCACTGAAGCTTTCTTT. Its translation: CASSINRVSTEAFF.

About this clone: Other DNA variants within this sample encode the same CDR3. This sequence joins TRBV18 and TRBJ1-1; D is unresolved. CDR1 KGHSH and CDR2 LQKENI come from the germline V gene. The V end was cut by 2 bases, the J end by 1 base, with 5 bases between. CDR3 size: 13 residues. CDR3 protein: CASSPGQNTEAFF. DNA of the CDR3: TGTGCCAGCTCACCAGGGCAGAACACTGAAGCTTTCTTT.